Shown below are 26 T cell receptor beta chains from a single sample sequenced in a study of neoadjuvant anti-PD-1 for oral cavity cancer (dated by TCRdb to the early 2020s). Receptors were amplified or captured by the immunoSEQ multiplex PCR assay. Here the immuneACCESS table is served through TCRdb, limited to in-frame sequences with V and J called. Missing clones are a known gap in these copies; in checked studies unresolved V genes cover under half, and the rest lacks a known reason. In all, the sample holds some 30,000 clones, and roughly 79% of those were seen once. 3% to 4% of the sample is taken by the ten largest. This sample's time point label indicates: after neoadjuvant nivolumab, at surgical resection. The sequences come from PBMCs, collected after nivolumab (anti-PD-1) treatment. The receptors stem from a person aged 40 to 85 with oral cavity squamous cell carcinoma.

V is TRBV14 and J is TRBJ1-6; D possibly corresponds to TRBD1 (5 bases). The V and J ends lost 1 base and 3 bases respectively, with 10 bases between them. The CDR3 is 16 residues long. Germline assignment: CDR1 SGHDN and CDR2 FVKESK. The CDR3: CASSQGEGFYNSPLHF. The CDR3 DNA sequence: TGTGCCAGCAGCCAAGGGGAGGGGTTCTATAATTCACCCCTCCACTTT.

The V and J genes are TRBV5-8 and TRBJ1-1, with D perhaps matching TRBD1 (5 bases). Germline assignment: CDR1 SGHTS and CDR2 YDEGEE. V was cut by 0 bases and J by 1 base, with 7 bases left in between. CDR3 size: 14 residues. The CDR3 sequence is CASSLGGENTEAFF. CDR3 nucleotides: TGTGCCAGCAGCTTGGGGGGGGAGAACACTGAAGCTTTCTTT.

The chain joins TRBV6-4 to TRBJ2-7; 8 bases map to TRBD1. The CDR3 sequence is 14 residues long. The junction had 11 bases not matched to a gene; V was cut back by 6 bases and J by 7 bases. CDR1 and CDR2 from the germline V gene are MRHNA and SNTAGT. For the CDR3, the DNA is TGTGCCAGCAGGGAGGAGGGCAGGGGGCATGAGCAGTACTTC. It encodes CASREEGRGHEQYF.

The rearrangement links TRBV15 to TRBJ1-1; D uncertain. The V end lost 5 bases, the J end lost 5 bases, and 12 bases lay between the germline ends. The length of the CDR3 is 13 residues. The V gene's germline CDR1 is LNHNV and CDR2 YYDKDF (reference sequence). The CDR3, as DNA: TGTGCCACCAGCTCGAACAGAGGGACTGAAGCTTTCTTT. Translated, it gives CATSSNRGTEAFF. Based on the CDR3 plus reference TRBV15 and TRBJ1-1, the full variable domain is DAMVIQNPRYQVTQFGKPVTLSCSQTLNHNVMYWYQQKSSQAPKLLFHYYDKDFNNEADTPDNFQSRRPNTSFCFLDIRSPGLGDTAMYLCATSSNRGTEAFFGQGTRLTVV.

The V gene is TRBV6-1, the J gene TRBJ2-7; D possibly corresponds to TRBD2 (5 bases). Trimming left V 2 bases short and J 1 base short, with 9 bases between. This CDR3 comprises 14 residues. Germline V gives CDR1 MNHNS, CDR2 SASEGT. The chain's CDR3 is CASSESGPSYEQYF. The CDR3 region has the DNA TGTGCCAGCAGTGAAAGCGGCCCTTCCTACGAGCAGTACTTC.

V usage is TRBV7-9 and J usage is TRBJ2-1; TRBD2 matches 8 bases. The J segment lost 5 bases and the V segment lost 5 bases, leaving 11 bases of the junction unmatched. The CDR3 has 16 amino acids. Per germline, CDR1 SEHNR and CDR2 FQNEAQ (reference sequence). The CDR3 sequence is CASSPRSGGQDNEQFF. CDR3 nucleotides: TGTGCCAGCAGCCCCCGCTCGGGGGGGCAAGACAATGAGCAGTTCTTC.

V is TRBV11-2 and J is TRBJ2-7, with D perhaps assigned TRBD1 or TRBD2 (6 bases each). Between the trimmed V and J ends, which lost 2 bases and 3 bases, there was a span of 14 bases. Germline loops: CDR1 SGHAT, CDR2 FQNNGV. This CDR3 is 15 amino acids long. The DNA of the CDR3 is TGTGCCAGCAGCTTATATATTGAGGGGGGCTACGAGCAGTACTTC. Amino acids: CASSLYIEGGYEQYF.

The J gene is TRBJ1-4, the V gene TRBV5-6, with a tentative D call TRBD1 (5 bases). V was trimmed by 2 bases and J by 7 bases, leaving 18 bases between them. Per germline, CDR1 SGHDT and CDR2 YYEEEE. The length of the CDR3 is 16 residues. The CDR3 sequence is CASSLFRSGRSEKLFF. In nucleotides, the CDR3 is TGTGCCAGCAGCTTATTTAGGTCAGGGCGAAGTGAAAAACTGTTTTTT.

This clone appeared a few times. The V and J genes are TRBV29-1 and TRBJ2-1; D is perhaps TRBD2 (5 bases). This CDR3 is 13 amino acids long. The V and J ends lost 7 bases and 3 bases respectively, with 13 bases between them. CDR1 and CDR2 from the germline V gene are SQVTM and ANQGSEA. The CDR3 loop is CSAHGRDYNEQFF. The CDR3 nucleotides read TGCAGCGCCCATGGCCGGGACTACAATGAGCAGTTCTTC.

The rearrangement uses TRBV7-9 and TRBJ2-1; D unresolved. Germline loops: CDR1 SEHNR, CDR2 FQNEAQ (reference sequence). Trimming took 5 bases from V and 2 from J, leaving 10 bases between them. The CDR3 contains 14 residues. This chain's CDR3 is CASSPSTTYNEQFF. CDR3 bases: TGTGCCAGCAGCCCCTCCACCACCTACAATGAGCAGTTCTTC.

The chain joins TRBV14 to TRBJ1-2, with D possibly TRBD1 on 5 matching bases. Germline CDR1 reads SGHDN; CDR2 reads FVKESK. Trimming pared 1 base from V and 8 bases from J, leaving 8 bases between. CDR3 size: 12 residues. The CDR3 sequence: CASSQGWGGYTF. The CDR3 nucleotides are TGTGCCAGCAGCCAAGGGTGGGGCGGCTACACCTTC.

This chain connects TRBV7-9 to TRBJ1-1; D remains ambiguous. This CDR3 has 12 amino acids. V lost 2 bases, J lost 5 bases, and 6 bases lay in between. CDR1 and CDR2 from the germline V gene are SEHNR and FQNEAQ (reference sequence). The CDR3 spells CASSLISTEAFF. The CDR3 DNA sequence: TGTGCCAGCAGCTTAATTTCTACTGAAGCTTTCTTT.

The V gene is TRBV11-2, the J gene TRBJ1-1, with D tentatively TRBD1 (6 bases). Germline lookup yields CDR1 SGHAT and CDR2 FQNNGV. Trimming cost V 5 bases and J 1 base, with 14 bases left between them. The CDR3 runs 15 residues. The CDR3 reads CASSPYREGNTEAFF. The CDR3, as DNA: TGTGCCAGCAGCCCGTACAGGGAGGGGAACACTGAAGCTTTCTTT.

The V call is TRBV7-3, the J call TRBJ1-2, with D maybe TRBD1 (5 bases). The V end lost 5 bases, the J end lost 0 bases, and 13 bases lay between the germline ends. Germline-derived CDR1 and CDR2 are SGHTA and FQGTGA. CDR3 length: 15 amino acids. CDR3 in DNA: TGTGCCAGCAGCCCCGGGGGGGGAGCTAACTATGGCTACACCTTC. Encoded protein: CASSPGGGANYGYTF.

The rearrangement uses TRBV6-7 and TRBJ2-6, with D hard to call. TRBV6-7 qualifies as an ORF whose function is uncertain. V was shortened by 5 bases and J by 5 bases, with 22 bases between the two germline ends. The CDR3 is made up of 18 amino acids. The CDR3 loop is CASSQSRYLQSRANVLTF. CDR3 DNA sequence: TGTGCCAGCAGTCAGAGCAGGTATTTACAAAGTCGGGCCAACGTCCTGACTTTC.

The chain links TRBV5-1 to TRBJ1-2; 9 bases agree with TRBD1. The CDR3 consists of 13 residues. Germline loops: CDR1 SGHRS, CDR2 YFSETQ. V was clipped by 4 bases and J by 5 bases; unmatched bases: 3. The CDR3 is CASSEGTGYGYTF. CDR3 in DNA: TGCGCCAGCAGCGAAGGGACAGGGTATGGCTACACCTTC.

The chain uses TRBV5-1 and TRBJ2-1; 9 bases match TRBD2. The germline V gene has CDR1 SGHRS and CDR2 YFSETQ. V trimming: 4 bases; J trimming: 0 bases; junction bases outside the gene matches: 2. This CDR3 has 15 amino acids. The CDR3 DNA follows: TGCGCCAGCAGCAATAGCGGGGGCTCCTACAATGAGCAGTTCTTC. Protein: CASSNSGGSYNEQFF.

The CDR3 coding sequence is TGTGCCAGCAGTTACGCGTCCCAGGGCTACGAGCAGTACTTC. Protein: CASSYASQGYEQYF. J is TRBJ2-7 and V is TRBV6-6, with a possible D match to TRBD1 (5 bases). Germline values: CDR1 MNHNY, CDR2 SVGAGI (reference sequence). V lost 2 bases and J lost 3, with 11 bases in between. The CDR3 has 14 amino acids.

J is TRBJ1-5 and V is TRBV27; a possible D gene is TRBD1 (6 bases). V dropped 4 bases and J dropped 5 bases, with 18 bases sitting between them. Germline loops: CDR1 MNHEY, CDR2 SMNVEV (reference sequence). This CDR3 comprises 16 residues. This CDR3 is CASSSYQGQTYQPQHF. The CDR3 DNA is TGTGCCAGCAGTTCGTACCAGGGGCAGACTTATCAGCCCCAGCATTTT.

The chain joins TRBV13 to TRBJ2-3; possibly TRBD2 for D (5 bases). The CDR3 contains 16 residues. V lost 1 base and J 5 bases, leaving 16 bases between the germline ends. CDR1 and CDR2 from the germline V gene are PRHDT and FYEKMQ (reference sequence). CDR3 sequence: CASSLVSGERGDTQYF. The CDR3 region has the DNA TGTGCCAGCAGCTTAGTCTCCGGGGAACGAGGAGATACGCAGTATTTT.

This rearrangement joins TRBV2 to TRBJ2-7; TRBD1 aligns across 7 bases. Germline CDR1 reads SNHLY; CDR2 reads FYNNEI. Trimming cost V 5 bases and J 3 bases; bases outside gene matches: 4. The CDR3 consists of 13 residues. The CDR3 sequence: CASSLDRDYEQYF. CDR3 nucleotide sequence: TGTGCCAGCAGTTTAGACAGGGACTACGAGCAGTACTTC.

This clone was seen a few times. The rearrangement uses TRBV9 and TRBJ2-2; no clear D. With 0 bases removed from V and 7 bases from J, the gap between germline ends came to 7 bases. The CDR3 is made up of 13 amino acids. Germline V gene sequence: CDR1 SGDLS, CDR2 YYNGEE. CDR3 nucleotide sequence: TGTGCCAGCAGCGTAGGCTATGACGGGGAGCTGTTTTTT. This encodes CASSVGYDGELFF.

This rearrangement joins TRBV6-5 to TRBJ1-1, with TRBD1 matching over 7 bases. This CDR3 contains 13 residues. Trimming took 2 bases from V and 11 from J; bases not matched to a gene: 8. Germline loops: CDR1 MNHEY, CDR2 SVGAGI. CDR3 coding DNA: TGTGCCAGCAGTTACCGAACAGGGGTGGAGGCTTTCTTT. Residues: CASSYRTGVEAFF.

V gene TRBV9 combines with J gene TRBJ2-1; D remains ambiguous. The germline gives CDR1 SGDLS, CDR2 YYNGEE. The CDR3 contains 13 residues. V lost 1 base, J lost 8 bases, and 10 bases lay in between. This CDR3 is CASSVSQADEQFF. CDR3 bases: TGTGCCAGCAGCGTAAGTCAGGCGGATGAGCAGTTCTTC.

This sequence joins TRBV11-2 and TRBJ2-7, with D perhaps TRBD1 (7 bases). Germline CDR1 and CDR2: SGHAT and FQNNGV. Trimming took off 1 base at V and 3 bases at J, with 16 bases between the two ends. The CDR3 sequence is 16 residues long. Written as DNA, the CDR3 is TGTGCCAGCAGCTTAGGGCCCGGCCAGGGGGGCTACGAGCAGTACTTC. Protein sequence: CASSLGPGQGGYEQYF.

J is TRBJ2-1 and V is TRBV7-2; 8 bases align to TRBD2. From germline, CDR1 is SGHTA and CDR2 FQGNSA. The CDR3 extends over 16 amino acids. V dropped 2 bases and J dropped 1; count of bases not matched to a gene: 4. The CDR3 coding sequence is TGTGCCAGCAGCTTAAGCGGGGGCTGGTCCTACAATGAGCAGTTCTTC. Encoded protein: CASSLSGGWSYNEQFF. Looking up the rest from reference TRBV7-2 and TRBJ2-1 gives the full variable domain: GAGVSQSPSNKVTEKGKDVELRCDPISGHTALYWYRQSLGQGLEFLIYFQGNSAPDKSGLPSDRFSAERTGGSVSTLTIQRTQQEDSAVYLCASSLSGGWSYNEQFFGPGTRLTVL.